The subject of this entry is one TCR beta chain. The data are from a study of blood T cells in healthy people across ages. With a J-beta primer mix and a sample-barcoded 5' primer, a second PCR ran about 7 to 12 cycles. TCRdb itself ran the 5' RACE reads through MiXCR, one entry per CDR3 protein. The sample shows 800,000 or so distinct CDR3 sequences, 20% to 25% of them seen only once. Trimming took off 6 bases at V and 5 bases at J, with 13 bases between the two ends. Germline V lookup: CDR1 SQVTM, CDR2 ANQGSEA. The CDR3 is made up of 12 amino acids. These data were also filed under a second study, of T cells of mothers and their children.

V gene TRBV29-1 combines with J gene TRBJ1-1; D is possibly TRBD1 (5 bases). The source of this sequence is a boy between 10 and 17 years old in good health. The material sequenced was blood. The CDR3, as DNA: TGCAGCGTCGTCGTTTGGGGGACTGAAGCTTTCTTT. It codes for CSVVVWGTEAFF.